This TCR beta chain emerged from a study of long-term antiretroviral therapy in people with HIV (dated by TCRdb to 2021 to 2024). Background for the entire study: The earliest samples were collected approximately a decade before the 2015 WHO recommendation for immediate ART, a period when ART was typically delayed until CD4 counts fell. A retrospective serial study tested whether changes in peripheral blood TRB repertoire composition and diversity were associated with ART initiation and durable HIV suppression. About a third of the roughly 30 participants with HIV were female. A total of 150 to 200 cryopreserved PBMC samples were contributed to the cohort by 30 adults with confirmed HIV infection, with samples collected serially over a mean of roughly six years (range 1-12). No cross-contamination during QIAcube processing was seen in test extractions of a monoclonal T-cell line run alongside approximately 36 polyclonal samples.

With regard to this clone: This receptor's antigen is unknown. There are no base qualities to consult, and no much larger clone falls within one base.

Sequencing of the TRB variable region was done with the immunoSEQ hsTCRB v3.0 assay at survey level resolution. TRB sequencing targeted a depth of roughly 35,000-55,000 T-cell genomes per sample. Pooled TRB libraries were sequenced on an Illumina MiSeq with a v3 150-cycle kit. In the source study's methods: Analysis of repertoires was carried out in R inside a reproducible Nextflow workflow spanning QC, data transformation and analysis. LymphoSeq2, an R package for exploring AIRR-Seq data, was used to implement custom analyses. After excluding a few samples that yielded fewer than 5000 total TRB sequences, roughly 190 HIV repertoires remained for analysis. Among the roughly 180 retained HIV repertoires, some 60 were collected before ART initiation and approximately 130 after ART initiation. Repertoires were downsampled to 5000 TRB nucleotide sequences, and summary statistics were averaged over 100 downsampling iterations. The analysis kept only TRB sequences whose CDR3 regions were at least seven amino acids long. Two measures captured diversity: a Shannon entropy-derived clonality score and the Gini coefficient. Repertoire networks linked the top 5000 CDR3 amino acid sequences whenever two sequences differed by an edit distance of one. For TRB CDR3 amino acid sequences, antigen specificity groups and MHC restriction were predicted with GLIPH2. To flag known associations with CMV, EBV, HIV or tissue antigens, CDR3 amino acid sequences were compared against VDJdb and McPAS-TCR. Pre-ART, post-ART and control groups were compared with Wilcoxon signed-rank tests and Holm-Bonferroni correction. TCRdb took over this immuneACCESS table, retaining in-frame rearrangements with V and J assigned. Such tables are incomplete; in checked studies, under half of the missing clones stem from an unresolved V gene, and the remainder is unexplained. The DNA gave D and trimming, while V, J and clone size come from that table. A total of over 20,000 clones appear in this sample, approximately 82% of them only once. The leading ten clones occupy around 4.2% of the sample.

Inclusion was restricted to participants for whom at least one PBMC sample before ART initiation and at least two post-ART samples were available. Treatment was received in the United States of America by all participants with HIV. Before DNA extraction, cryopreserved samples of roughly 0.9-11 million PBMC were thawed and washed. At the time of the earliest PBMC sample, participants with HIV were aged between about 23 and 54 years. Each participant contributed PBMC samples from 1-4 timepoints before ART initiation and 2-8 timepoints after ART initiation, with a median of 7 samples. Serial HIV viral load, CD4+ T-cell count, ART history and demographic data were obtained for every participant. A Qiagen kit on a QIAcube was used to extract genomic DNA from unsorted PBMC, with samples processed in batches of 12. Points the paper makes about the study in general: A significant increase in TRB diversity was found to be associated with ART initiation, although TRB diversity was observed to remain significantly below that of transplant donor controls even after long-term ART. Samples dated from about 2004 to 2018, and the ART regimens used may be less effective than current ones. Because PBMC availability was limited, only the TCR beta chain was sequenced, with no alpha chain pairing. Inferences about post-ART repertoire changes are limited because no data were available on ART adherence, viral resistance or therapy changes. Unsorted PBMC were profiled instead of sorted CD4+ and CD8+ T cells because pre-ART samples had limited cell numbers. Compared with controls, HIV repertoires had narrower CDR3 length ranges, and the network structure pointed to an antigen-experienced repertoire that shifted only slightly toward naive after ART. Expanded TRB clones identified before ART initiation dominated the repertoire at all time points, although this dominance fluctuated and declined in many PLHIV after ART.

The source material was unsorted PBMCs, sampled 0.5 years after starting antiretroviral therapy. The TCR was taken from a man younger than 35 with HIV.

The DNA reads as follows: TGTGCCAGCTCACAGGGGAGGTGGGCACAGTCCCAGCATTTT. Its translation is CASSQGRWAQSQHF. The chain was built from TRBV19 and TRBJ1-5, and 7 junction bases match TRBD1. Here V drops 9 bases and J drops 11 bases, and the junction holds 16 bases not matched to any gene. The CDR3 holds 14 amino acids from the cysteine to the phenylalanine. Just CDR3 DNA is preserved here, 42 bases in frame from base 1. Reading the germline V gene (reference sequence) gives CDR1 LNHDA and CDR2 SQIVND.